This TCR beta chain is from a study of blood T cell repertoires in COVID-19. As for the study in general: Some COVID-19 samples were acute and others convalescent; all came from the United States, Italy and Spain. From T cells, B-cell-depleted T cells, or PBMCs came the material, which was cDNA or gDNA.

Per germline, CDR1 SGHTA and CDR2 FQGNSA. V gave up 5 bases and J gave up 7 bases; unmatched junction bases: 4. There are 12 residues in the CDR3. Per the original methods: Cell counts per sample came from amplifying reference gene primers. Assay used: immunoSEQ multiplex PCR; TCRdb lists only in-frame clones, some missing. The V and J calls and clone size come from that table; D and trimming were worked out from the DNA. The table has about 330,000 clones, about 86% seen once. This chain joins TRBV7-2 and TRBJ1-1, with TRBD1 identical over 7 bases. This receptor was taken from a woman between 45 and 60 years old with acute or convalescent COVID-19. The sequencing input was peripheral blood. CDR3 nucleotides: TGTGCCAGCAGCCAACAGGGGCGTGAAGCTTTCTTT. Its protein is CASSQQGREAFF.